This T cell receptor (beta chain) was recorded in a study of tumor and adjacent non-tumor tissue in lung cancer. About the study: The cohort had about twelve adenocarcinoma, 2 squamous cell and 1 small cell patients.

The study's findings and limits: In normal lung, the top 100 clones were significantly more dominant than in tumor.

Regarding this clonotype: Its antigen is unknown. Given a much more abundant clone one base away, this may be a read error.

The germline V gene encodes CDR1 SGHNT and CDR2 YYREEE (reference sequence). The germline V and J ends were trimmed by 9 bases and 5 bases, with 17 bases remaining between them. CDR3 size: 14 residues. The template was RNA from unsorted bulk tissue. The library came from three nested PCR rounds adapted from ARM-PCR protocols. TCRdb processed the multiplex PCR reads anew with MiXCR; each CDR3 protein has one entry. Among about 66,000 distinct CDR3 sequences listed, around 78% were seen once. The chain uses TRBV5-4 and TRBJ2-2; possible D gene TRBD2, 6 bases. The sample was lung tumor tissue. This receptor was taken from a man between 60 and 70 years old with non-small cell lung cancer. CDR3: CAISREGRTGELFF. CDR3 in DNA: TGTGCCATCTCCCGAGAAGGGAGGACCGGGGAGCTGTTTTTT. Looking up the rest from reference TRBV5-4 and TRBJ2-2 gives the full variable domain: ETGVTQSPTHLIKTRGQQVTLRCSSQSGHNTVSWYQQALGQGPQFIFQYYREEENGRGNFPPRFSGLQFPNYSSELNVNALELDDSALYLCAISREGRTGELFFGEGSRLTVL.